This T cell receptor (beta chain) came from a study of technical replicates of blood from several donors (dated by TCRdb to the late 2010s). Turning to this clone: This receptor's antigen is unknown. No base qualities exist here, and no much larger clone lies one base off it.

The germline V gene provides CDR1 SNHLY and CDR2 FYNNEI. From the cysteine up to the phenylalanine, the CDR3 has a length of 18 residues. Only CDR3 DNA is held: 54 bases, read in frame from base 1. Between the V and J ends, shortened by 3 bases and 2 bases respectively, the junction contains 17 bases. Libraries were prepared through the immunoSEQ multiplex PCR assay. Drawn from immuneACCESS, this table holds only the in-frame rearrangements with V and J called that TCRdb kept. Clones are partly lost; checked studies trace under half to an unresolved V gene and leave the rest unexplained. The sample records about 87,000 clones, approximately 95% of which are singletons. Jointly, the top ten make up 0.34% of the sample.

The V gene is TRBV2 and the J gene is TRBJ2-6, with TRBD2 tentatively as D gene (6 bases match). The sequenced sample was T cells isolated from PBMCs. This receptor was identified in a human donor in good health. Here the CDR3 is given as CASSDESVLATGANVLTF. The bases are TGTGCCAGCAGTGATGAATCGGTACTAGCTACTGGGGCCAACGTCCTGACTTTC.